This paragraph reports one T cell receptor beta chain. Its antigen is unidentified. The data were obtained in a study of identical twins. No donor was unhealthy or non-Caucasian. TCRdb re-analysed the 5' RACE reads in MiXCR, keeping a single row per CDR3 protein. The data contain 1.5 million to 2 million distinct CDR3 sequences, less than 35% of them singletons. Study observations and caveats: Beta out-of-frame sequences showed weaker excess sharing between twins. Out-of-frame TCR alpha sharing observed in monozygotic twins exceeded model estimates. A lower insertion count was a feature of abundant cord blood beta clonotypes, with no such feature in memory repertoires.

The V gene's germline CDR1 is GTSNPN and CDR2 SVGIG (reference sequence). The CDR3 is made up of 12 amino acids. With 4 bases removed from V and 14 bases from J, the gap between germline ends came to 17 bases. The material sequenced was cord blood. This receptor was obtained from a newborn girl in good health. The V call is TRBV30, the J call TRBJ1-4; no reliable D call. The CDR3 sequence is CAWTAHLERLFF. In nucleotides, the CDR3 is TGTGCCTGGACGGCGCATTTGGAGAGGCTGTTTTTT.